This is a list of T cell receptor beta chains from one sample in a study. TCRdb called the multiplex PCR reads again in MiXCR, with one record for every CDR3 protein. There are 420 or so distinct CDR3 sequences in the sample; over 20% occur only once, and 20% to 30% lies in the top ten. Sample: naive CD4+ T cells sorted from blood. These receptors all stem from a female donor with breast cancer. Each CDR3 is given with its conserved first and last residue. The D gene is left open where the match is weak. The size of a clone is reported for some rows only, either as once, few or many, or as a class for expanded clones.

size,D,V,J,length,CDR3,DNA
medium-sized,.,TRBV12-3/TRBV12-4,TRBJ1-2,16,CASSFKSGLVGYGYTF,TGTGCCAGCAGTTTCAAATCCGGGCTCGTGGGATATGGCTACACCTTC
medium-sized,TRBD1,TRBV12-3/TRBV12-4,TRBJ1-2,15,CASSLNQDRANGYTF,TGTGCCAGCAGCTTGAACCAGGACAGGGCCAATGGCTACACCTTC
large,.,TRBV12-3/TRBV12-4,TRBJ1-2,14,CASNSQGVVFGYTF,TGTGCCAGCAACTCACAGGGAGTAGTATTTGGCTACACCTTC
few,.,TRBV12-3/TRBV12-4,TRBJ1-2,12,CASTGGNYGYTF,TGTGCCAGCACCGGTGGGAACTATGGCTACACCTTC
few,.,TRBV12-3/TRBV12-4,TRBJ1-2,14,CASSLREQNYGYTF,TGTGCCAGCAGTTTACGGGAACAGAACTATGGCTACACCTTC
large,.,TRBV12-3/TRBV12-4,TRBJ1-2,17,CASSPSYQGLETYGYTF,TGTGCCAGCAGTCCCTCCTATCAGGGGCTGGAGACATATGGCTACACCTTC
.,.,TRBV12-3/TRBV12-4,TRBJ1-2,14,CASTSSTKLLANTF,TGTGCCAGCACGTCCTCCACGAAACTACTGGCTAACACCTTC
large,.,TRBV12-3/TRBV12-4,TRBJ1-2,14,CASSLAGQRYGYTF,TGTGCCAGCAGTTTAGCCGGCCAGAGGTATGGCTACACCTTC
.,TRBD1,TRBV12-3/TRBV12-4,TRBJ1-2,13,CASYGTDPYGYTF,TGTGCCAGCTACGGGACAGATCCTTATGGCTACACCTTC
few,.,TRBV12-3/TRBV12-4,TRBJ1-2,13,CASSLASYYGYTF,TGTGCCAGCAGTTTAGCATCTTACTATGGTTACACCTTC
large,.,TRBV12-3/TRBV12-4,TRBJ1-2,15,CASSSRASEGNGYTF,TGTGCCAGCAGTTCCCGGGCCTCCGAAGGTAATGGCTACACCTTC
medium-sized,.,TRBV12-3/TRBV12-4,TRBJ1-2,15,CASSFREDSNYGYTF,TGTGCCAGCAGTTTCCGGGAAGACAGCAACTATGGCTACACCTTC
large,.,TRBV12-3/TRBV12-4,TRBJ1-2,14,CASSYRTRDGGYTF,TGTGCCAGCAGTTACCGGACTCGGGACGGCGGCTACACCTTC
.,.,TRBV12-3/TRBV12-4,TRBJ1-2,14,CASSPLGQAYGYTF,TGTGCCAGCAGTCCCTTGGGGCAGGCCTATGGCTACACCTTC